The rows below give T cell receptor beta chains drawn from one sample of a study of T cell repertoires in cytomegalovirus infection. TCRdb reprocessed the reads with MiXCR, giving one entry per CDR3 protein. The table lists over 250,000 distinct CDR3 sequences, roughly 23% of them singletons, with around 14% in the top ten. Sample: PBMCs. The receptors shown here come from a human donor in good health (CMV status not recorded). Some clones in this sample may be carry-over from other donors' samples. The CDR3 runs from the conserved cysteine through the conserved F or W. A D gene is named only where the DNA matches it firmly. Size tells how often a clone was seen (once, few, many) or the class of an expanded clone, and some rows leave it out.

V gene: TRBV25-1
J gene: TRBJ1-2
D gene: -
clone size: once
CDR3 length: 14
CDR3 protein: CASSNQGRGHGYTF
CDR3 DNA: TGTGCCAGCAGTAACCAGGGCAGGGGACATGGCTACACCTTC

V gene: TRBV10-1
J gene: TRBJ2-1
D gene: -
clone size: few
CDR3 length: 13
CDR3 protein: CASSVDSYNEQFF
CDR3 DNA: TGCGCCAGCAGTGTCGACTCCTACAATGAGCAGTTCTTC

V gene: TRBV28
J gene: TRBJ1-1
D gene: -
clone size: -
CDR3 length: 12
CDR3 protein: CASTPSRIEAFF
CDR3 DNA: TGTGCCAGCACCCCCAGTCGAATTGAAGCTTTCTTT

V gene: TRBV28
J gene: TRBJ1-5
D gene: -
clone size: many
CDR3 length: 12
CDR3 protein: CASSLALSPQHF
CDR3 DNA: TGTGCCAGCAGTTTAGCTTTAAGTCCCCAGCATTTT

V gene: TRBV7-2
J gene: TRBJ2-7
D gene: -
clone size: many
CDR3 length: 14
CDR3 protein: CASSLVAGTYEQYF
CDR3 DNA: TGTGCCAGCAGCTTAGTTGCCGGTACCTACGAGCAGTACTTC

V gene: TRBV7-8
J gene: TRBJ1-2
D gene: TRBD1
clone size: few
CDR3 length: 14
CDR3 protein: CASSSDRENYGYTF
CDR3 DNA: TGTGCCAGCAGCTCGGACAGGGAGAACTATGGCTACACCTTC

V gene: TRBV19
J gene: TRBJ2-7
D gene: -
clone size: few
CDR3 length: 13
CDR3 protein: CASSMASRYEQYF
CDR3 DNA: TGTGCCAGTAGTATGGCAAGTCGCTACGAGCAGTACTTC

V gene: TRBV7-2
J gene: TRBJ2-7
D gene: TRBD2
clone size: -
CDR3 length: 18
CDR3 protein: CASSLSGTSGRETYEQYF
CDR3 DNA: TGTGCCAGCAGCTTATCCGGGACTAGCGGGAGGGAAACCTACGAGCAGTACTTC

V gene: TRBV6-1
J gene: TRBJ2-2
D gene: -
clone size: -
CDR3 length: 12
CDR3 protein: CASSPHRGELFF
CDR3 DNA: TGTGCCAGCAGTCCTCACAGAGGGGAGCTGTTTTTT

V gene: TRBV7-2
J gene: TRBJ2-3
D gene: -
clone size: many
CDR3 length: 11
CDR3 protein: CASSRSDTQYF
CDR3 DNA: TGTGCCAGCAGCCGCTCAGATACGCAGTATTTT

V gene: TRBV28
J gene: TRBJ1-6
D gene: -
clone size: -
CDR3 length: 17
CDR3 protein: CASSSPAGSSYNSPLHF
CDR3 DNA: TGTGCCAGCAGCTCTCCGGCAGGGAGCTCCTATAATTCACCCCTCCACTTT

V gene: TRBV12-3/TRBV12-4
J gene: TRBJ2-2
D gene: -
clone size: many
CDR3 length: 15
CDR3 protein: CASSLISLGTGELFF
CDR3 DNA: TGTGCCAGCAGTTTAATAAGTCTGGGCACCGGGGAGCTGTTTTTT

V gene: TRBV6-1
J gene: TRBJ2-2
D gene: -
clone size: -
CDR3 length: 14
CDR3 protein: CASTLTPNTGELFF
CDR3 DNA: TGTGCCAGCACCTTAACTCCAAACACCGGGGAGCTGTTTTTT

V gene: TRBV12-3/TRBV12-4
J gene: TRBJ2-1
D gene: TRBD2
clone size: few
CDR3 length: 14
CDR3 protein: CASSLAGGEREQFF
CDR3 DNA: TGTGCCAGCAGTTTAGCCGGGGGGGAGCGTGAGCAGTTCTTC